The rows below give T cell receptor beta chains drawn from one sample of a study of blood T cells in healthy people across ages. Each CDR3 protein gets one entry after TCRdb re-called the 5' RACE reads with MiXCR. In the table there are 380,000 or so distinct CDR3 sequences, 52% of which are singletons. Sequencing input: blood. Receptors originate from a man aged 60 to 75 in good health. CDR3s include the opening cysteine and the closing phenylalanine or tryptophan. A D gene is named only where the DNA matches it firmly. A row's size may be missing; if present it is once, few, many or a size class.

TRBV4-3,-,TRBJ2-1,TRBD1,TGCGCCAGCAGCCATGCGGACAGGGTCGATGAGCAGTTCTTC,CASSHADRVDEQFF
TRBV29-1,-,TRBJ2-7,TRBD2,TGCAGCGCTATAGCGGGGGTCGCCTACGAGCAGTACTTC,CSAIAGVAYEQYF
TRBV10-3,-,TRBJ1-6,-,TGTGCCATCAGTGACGGGCCCCCTAGTTCACCCCTCCACTTT,CAISDGPPSSPLHF
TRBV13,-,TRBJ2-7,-,TGTGCCAGCAGGTTCGCGGCGAACGAGCAGTACTTC,CASRFAANEQYF
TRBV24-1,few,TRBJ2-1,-,TGTGCCACCAGTGACCCCCTGGGGGCGTTCAATGAGCAGTTCTTC,CATSDPLGAFNEQFF
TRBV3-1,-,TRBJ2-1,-,TGTGCCAGCAGCCAAGATGCGGCCACCAATGAGCAGTTCTTC,CASSQDAATNEQFF
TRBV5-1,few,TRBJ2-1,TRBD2,TGCGCCAGCAGCCGAGGAGCGGGGCAAACCTACAATGAGCAGTTCTTC,CASSRGAGQTYNEQFF
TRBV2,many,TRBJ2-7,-,TGTGCCAGCGAACAAGGGACACGCGAGCAGTACTTC,CASEQGTREQYF
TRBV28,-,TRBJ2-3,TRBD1,TGTGCCAGCAGGGAGACAGGGGCAGATACGCAGTATTTT,CASRETGADTQYF
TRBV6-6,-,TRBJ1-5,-,TGTGCCTCCAGGCGCGGGGAGGTGAGCAATCAGCCCCAGCATTTT,CASRRGEVSNQPQHF
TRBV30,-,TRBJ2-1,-,TGTGCCTGGAGTTTCGGGGTCTCCGAGCAGTTCTTC,CAWSFGVSEQFF
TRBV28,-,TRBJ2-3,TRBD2,TGTGCCAGCAGCGCTAGCGGGAGCCGGAGGACAGATACGCAGTATTTT,CASSASGSRRTDTQYF
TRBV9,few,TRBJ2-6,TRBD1,TGTGCCAGCAGCTACCACAGGGGGGTCAGCTCTGGGGCCAACGTCCTGACTTTC,CASSYHRGVSSGANVLTF
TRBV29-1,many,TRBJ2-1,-,TGCAGCGTTTGGGACAATGAGCAGTTCTTC,CSVWDNEQFF
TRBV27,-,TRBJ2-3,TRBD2,TGTGCCAGCACCCAAAGGACGGGGGGACGCACAGATACGCAGTATTTT,CASTQRTGGRTDTQYF
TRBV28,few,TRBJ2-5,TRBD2,TGTGCCAGCAGTTCGGGACTAGCCAAAGAGACCCAGTACTTC,CASSSGLAKETQYF
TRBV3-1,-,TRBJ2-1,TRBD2,TGTGCCAGCAGCTCACGGACGGGGGGGGGCAATGAGCAGTTCTTC,CASSSRTGGGNEQFF
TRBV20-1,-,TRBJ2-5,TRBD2,TGCAGTGCCCCCCGGACTAGCCTTAACAATGAGCAGTACTTC,CSAPRTSLNNEQYF
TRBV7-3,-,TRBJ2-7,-,TGTGCCAGCAGCGTAATGGAAACAACCGAGCAGTACTTC,CASSVMETTEQYF
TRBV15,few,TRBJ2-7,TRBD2,TGTGCCACCAGCAGACCGGGACTAAGGAACGAGCAGTACTTC,CATSRPGLRNEQYF
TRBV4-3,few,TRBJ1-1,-,TGCGCCAGCAGCCAAGATTGGACAGCGAACACTGAAGCTTTCTTT,CASSQDWTANTEAFF
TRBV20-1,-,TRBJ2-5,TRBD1,TGCAGTGCTAGCCTACCGGGACAGGTGAGGGAGCAGTACTTC,CSASLPGQVREQYF
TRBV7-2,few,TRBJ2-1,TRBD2,TGTGCCAGCAGCGTAGCGGGGGCAGAGGGTCAGCAGTTCTTC,CASSVAGAEGQQFF
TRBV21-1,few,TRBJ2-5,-,TGTGCCAGCAGCAAAGCCGGGACAGAAGGAGAAGAGACCCAGTACTTC,CASSKAGTEGEETQYF
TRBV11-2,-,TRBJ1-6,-,TGTGCCAGCAGCTTAGTGGCGGGGGCGGTTAATTCACCCCTCCACTTT,CASSLVAGAVNSPLHF
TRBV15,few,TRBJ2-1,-,TGTGCCACCAGCCCACGCCCCGGAGACGGAGGCGGCTCCTACAATGAGCAGTTCTTC,CATSPRPGDGGGSYNEQFF
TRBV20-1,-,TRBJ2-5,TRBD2,TGCGGTGCTAGCGACCCGGGAGGTGCGGGCAATGAGCAGTACTTC,CGASDPGGAGNEQYF
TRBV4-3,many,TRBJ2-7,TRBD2,TGCGCCAGCAGCCAAGGGGCACTAGCGGGAGGGCCCCACGAGCAGTACTTC,CASSQGALAGGPHEQYF
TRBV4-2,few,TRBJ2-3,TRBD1,TGTGCCAGCAGTGGGGGGACAGGGTCGTTGAAAGATACGCAGTATTTT,CASSGGTGSLKDTQYF
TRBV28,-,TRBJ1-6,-,TGTGCCAGCAGTTTCGGCCGGGGCGCCTATAATTCACCCCTCCACTTT,CASSFGRGAYNSPLHF
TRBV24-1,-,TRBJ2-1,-,TGTGCCACCAGGGGAGGGGGACGCTCCTACAATGAGCAGTTCTTC,CATRGGGRSYNEQFF
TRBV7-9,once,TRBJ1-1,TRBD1,TGTGCCAGCAGCCTAGGGACAGGGGGCGAGATGAACACTGAAGCTTTCTTT,CASSLGTGGEMNTEAFF
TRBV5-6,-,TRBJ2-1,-,TGTGCCGGCAGCTTGGTAGCGCGGGACAATGAGCAGTTCTTC,CAGSLVARDNEQFF
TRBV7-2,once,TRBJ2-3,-,TGTGCCAGCAGCTTCTACAGGGCGGCAGATACGCAGTATTTT,CASSFYRAADTQYF
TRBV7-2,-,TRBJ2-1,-,TGTGCCAGCAGCCCCTCCCGTGGGGGCTCGACCAGCTCCTACAATGAGCAGTTCTTC,CASSPSRGGSTSSYNEQFF
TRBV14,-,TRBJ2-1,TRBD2,TGTGCCAGCAGCCAAGAGGGGGGGTACAATGAGCAGTTCTTC,CASSQEGGYNEQFF
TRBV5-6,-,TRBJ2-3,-,TGTGCCAGCAACCCGGAGGGTCCGAGGCCAGATACGCAGTATTTT,CASNPEGPRPDTQYF
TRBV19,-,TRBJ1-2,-,TGTGCCAGTAGTATTCAGAGAGGAAGTGGAGGCTACACCTTC,CASSIQRGSGGYTF
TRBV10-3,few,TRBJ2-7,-,TGTGCCATCAGCGACAGGGAGGGGACCTACGAGCAGTACTTC,CAISDREGTYEQYF
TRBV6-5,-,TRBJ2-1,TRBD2,TGTGCCAGCACCCAGGGGATAGCGGGGGACTACAATGAGCAGTTCTTC,CASTQGIAGDYNEQFF
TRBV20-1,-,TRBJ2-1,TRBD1,TGCAGTGCTCCCCTAACAGGGGGCTTTGGATCGTACAATGAGCAGTTCTTC,CSAPLTGGFGSYNEQFF
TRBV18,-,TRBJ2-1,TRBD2,TGTGCCAGCTCACCACTAGCGGGAGTATCCTACAATGAGCAGTTCTTC,CASSPLAGVSYNEQFF
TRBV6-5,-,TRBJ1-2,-,TGTGCCAGCAGTTACAATCCGGGGGACGGCTACACCTTC,CASSYNPGDGYTF
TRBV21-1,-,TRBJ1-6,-,TGTGCCAGCAGCACCCGACAGGCCGGGCGGAATTCACCCCTCCACTTT,CASSTRQAGRNSPLHF
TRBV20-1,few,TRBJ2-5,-,TGCAGTGCTTCCGGGGGCCAAGAGACCCAGTACTTC,CSASGGQETQYF
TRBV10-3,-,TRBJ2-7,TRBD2,TGTGCCATCAGTGCAACTAGCGGGAGGGCCACGAACTACGAGCAGTACTTC,CAISATSGRATNYEQYF
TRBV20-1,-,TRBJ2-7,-,TGCAGTGCGCCCCCACTACTTCAGGGAAACGAGCAGTACTTC,CSAPPLLQGNEQYF
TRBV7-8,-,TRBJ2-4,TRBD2,TGTGCCAGCAGCTACCGGGGGGGGGACATTCAGTACTTC,CASSYRGGDIQYF
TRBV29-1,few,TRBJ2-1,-,TGCAGCGTTGAAGACGGTTTTCAGGGTGCCAATGAGCAGTTCTTC,CSVEDGFQGANEQFF
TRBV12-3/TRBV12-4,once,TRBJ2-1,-,TGTGCCAGCAGTCCCTCGGTTAGCTCCTACAATGAGCAGTTCTTC,CASSPSVSSYNEQFF
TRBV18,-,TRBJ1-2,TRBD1,TGTGCCAGCTCAGATAACAGGGGGTTCGGCTACACCTTC,CASSDNRGFGYTF
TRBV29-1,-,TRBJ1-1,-,TGCAGCGCGCAACCACAGGGCACTGAAGCTTTCTTT,CSAQPQGTEAFF
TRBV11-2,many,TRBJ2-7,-,TGTGCCAGCAGCTGGGCCACAGGGTGGACCTACGAGCAGTACTTC,CASSWATGWTYEQYF
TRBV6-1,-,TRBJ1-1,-,TGTGCCAGCACCGAGTGGGGGATGACTGAAGCTTTCTTT,CASTEWGMTEAFF
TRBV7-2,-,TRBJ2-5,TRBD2,TGTGCCAGCAGCTTAGGTAGCGGGAGCGGGGAAGCGACCCAGTACTTC,CASSLGSGSGEATQYF